The present TCR beta chain was sequenced within a study of type 1 and type 2 diabetes patients. Amplification started from genomic DNA. The TCR beta CDR3 region was amplified using 30 forward and 13 reverse primers. A single record per CDR3 protein comes from TCRdb applying MiXCR to the multiplex PCR reads. The sample lists more than 250,000 distinct CDR3 sequences; around 50% were seen once. This CDR3 has 15 amino acids. Germline V gives CDR1 SGHTA, CDR2 FQGNSA. The ends were cut back, 1 base at V and 13 bases at J, with 20 bases in the middle. The chain couples TRBV7-2 to TRBJ1-5; possible D gene TRBD1, 6 bases. The source is a man between 18 and 29 years old with type 2 diabetes. The specimen was peripheral blood mononuclear cells (PBMCs). For the CDR3, the DNA is TGTGCCAGCAGCTTAGTATTACAACAGGGTCAATCGCAGCATTTT. Protein: CASSLVLQQGQSQHF. Based on the CDR3 plus reference TRBV7-2 and TRBJ1-5, the full variable domain is GAGVSQSPSNKVTEKGKDVELRCDPISGHTALYWYRQSLGQGLEFLIYFQGNSAPDKSGLPSDRFSAERTGGSVSTLTIQRTQQEDSAVYLCASSLVLQQGQSQHFGDGTRLSIL.